This T cell receptor (beta chain) was recorded in a study of Graves' ophthalmopathy and Graves' hyperthyroidism. This clonotype was recorded at least ten times. RNA transcripts served as template for amplifying TCR beta CDR3 sequences. First-round RT-PCR used HTBI primers; second-round multiplex PCR followed. TCRdb ran MiXCR on the multiplex PCR reads and lists one entry per CDR3 protein. In the table there are around 400,000 distinct CDR3 sequences, under 25% of which are singletons. PBMCs came from 10 ml of fresh peripheral blood. The CDR3 length is 13 residues. The ends lost 6 bases at V and 2 bases at J; junction bases unmatched: 3. Germline loops: CDR1 SQVTM, CDR2 ANQGSEA.

The sequenced sample consisted of peripheral blood. The chain is built from TRBV29-1 and TRBJ1-2, with TRBD1 matching 10 bases. The source is a woman under 30 with stable Graves' hyperthyroidism. CDR3 residues: CSVRDRGNYGYTF. For the CDR3, the DNA is TGCAGCGTCCGGGACAGGGGAAACTATGGCTACACCTTC.